These 2 T cell receptor beta chains came from one sample sequenced in a study of cytomegalovirus exposure and HLA in healthy donors. PCR involved 60 Vbeta and 13 Jbeta primers. Method: immunoSEQ multiplex PCR; TCRdb's copy keeps in-frame clones and lacks some. The sample consists of under 200,000 clones, around 85% of them appearing once. The material sequenced was PBMCs. These receptors came from a human donor in good health.

This sequence joins TRBV5-1 and TRBJ2-3, with D possibly being TRBD2 (5 bases). The CDR3 contains 17 residues. Trimming took off 0 bases at V and 1 base at J, with 15 bases between the two ends. Germline CDR1 reads SGHRS; CDR2 reads YFSETQ. The DNA of the CDR3 is TGCGCCAGCAGCTTGGCGGGGTTTGGGGTGGGCACAGATACGCAGTATTTT. Protein: CASSLAGFGVGTDTQYF.

The genes are TRBV5-1 and TRBJ1-1; D not certain. Germline values: CDR1 SGHRS, CDR2 YFSETQ. This CDR3 contains 14 residues. Trimming left V 5 bases short and J 3 bases short, with 14 bases between. The CDR3 sequence is CASSLARKDTEAFF. CDR3 coding DNA: TGCGCCAGCAGTCTAGCGAGGAAGGACACTGAAGCTTTCTTT.